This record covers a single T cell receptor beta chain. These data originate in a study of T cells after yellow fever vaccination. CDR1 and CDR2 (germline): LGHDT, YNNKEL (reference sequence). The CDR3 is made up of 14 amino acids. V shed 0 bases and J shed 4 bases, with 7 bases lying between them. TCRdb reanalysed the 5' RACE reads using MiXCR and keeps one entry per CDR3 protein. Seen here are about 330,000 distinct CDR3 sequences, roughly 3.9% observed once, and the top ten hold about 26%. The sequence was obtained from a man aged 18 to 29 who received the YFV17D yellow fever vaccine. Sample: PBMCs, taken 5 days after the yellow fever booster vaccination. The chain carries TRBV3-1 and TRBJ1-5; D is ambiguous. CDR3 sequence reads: CASSQDQANQPQHF. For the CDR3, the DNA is TGTGCCAGCAGCCAAGATCAAGCTAATCAGCCCCAGCATTTT.